These 7 T cell receptor beta chains were sequenced from one sample in a study of T cells expressing NK-cell markers. TCRdb re-called the 5' RACE reads and shows each CDR3 protein once, DNA omitted. This table holds about 150,000 distinct CDR3 sequences. Material: blood T cells: a sorted CD56 or NKG2C T cell subset, CD4+ or CD8+ T cells, or bulk PBMC T cells (not recorded which). The receptors were sampled from a woman aged 45-59 years in good health.

The V and J genes are TRBV6-2 or TRBV6-3 and TRBJ2-5; the D gene TCRdb calls, TRBD2, cannot be checked with no DNA. This CDR3 has 15 residues. Germline V CDR1 and CDR2: MNHEY, SVGEGT. CDR3 residues: CASSYSSRLTETQYF.

V gene TRBV21-1 combines with J gene TRBJ1-2; no DNA is available, so the TRBD1 call from TCRdb remains unchecked. TRBV21-1 counts as a pseudogene. The CDR3 loop spans 12 amino acids. CDR3 in amino acids: CASLPGQGGYTF.

The chain links TRBV11-2 to TRBJ2-7; TCRdb outputs TRBD2, but without DNA this stays unchecked. This CDR3 has 15 residues. Germline V gene lookup returns CDR1 SGHAT and CDR2 FQNNGV. The CDR3 sequence is CASSLGGTDLYEQYF.

V and J are TRBV24-1 and TRBJ2-1; the D call from TCRdb, TRBD1, cannot be confirmed without DNA. This CDR3 spans 14 amino acids. The germline V gene has CDR1 KGHDR and CDR2 SFDVKD. This CDR3 reads CATSAWGGYNEQFF.

This chain links TRBV24-1 with TRBJ2-4; the TRBD1 assignment by TCRdb is unverifiable without DNA. This CDR3 region has 11 residues. The germline V gene has CDR1 KGHDR and CDR2 SFDVKD. The CDR3 spells CATSDRGLTYF.

The chain is built from TRBV7-7 and TRBJ2-2; TCRdb picks TRBD2, but there is no DNA to check that call. The CDR3 length is 17 residues. The V gene's germline CDR1 is SSHAT and CDR2 FNYEAQ (reference sequence). The chain's CDR3 is CASSLRAGGPNTGELFF. Supplemented by reference TRBV7-7 and TRBJ2-2, the full variable domain reads GAGVSQSPRYKVTKRGQDVTLRCDPISSHATLYWYQQALGQGPEFLTYFNYEAQPDKSGLPSDRFSAERPEGSISTLTIQRTEQRDSAMYRCASSLRAGGPNTGELFFGEGSRLTVL.

J is TRBJ1-1 and V is TRBV4-1; the TCRdb call, TRBD1, lacks DNA for checking. CDR1 is MGHRA, CDR2 YSYEKL, per germline. The CDR3 runs to 15 residues. The CDR3: CASSLTGGDSTEAFF.